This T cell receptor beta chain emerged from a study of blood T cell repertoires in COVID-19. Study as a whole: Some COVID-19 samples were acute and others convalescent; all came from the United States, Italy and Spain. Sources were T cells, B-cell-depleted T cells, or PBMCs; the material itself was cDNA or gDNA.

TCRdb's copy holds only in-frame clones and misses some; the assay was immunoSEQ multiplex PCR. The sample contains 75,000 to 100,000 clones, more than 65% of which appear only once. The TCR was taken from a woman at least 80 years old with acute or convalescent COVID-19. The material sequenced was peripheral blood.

CDR3 residues: CASSPRQGEAFF. CDR3 nucleotide sequence: TGTGCCAGCAGCCCTCGACAGGGTGAGGCTTTCTTT. The chain employs TRBV7-2 and TRBJ1-1, with 7 bases lining up with TRBD1. This CDR3 is built from 12 residues. V shed 5 bases and J 11 bases; nucleotides not matched to a gene: 8. From germline, CDR1 is SGHTA and CDR2 FQGNSA.